This TCR beta chain was observed in a study of blood T cells in healthy people across ages. Whole-study findings and limits: Observed TCR beta diversity per million T cells went down as age went up. This fall followed a roughly linear course with age.

On this clonotype: What it recognizes is unknown.

A sample-barcoded 5' primer and a J-beta primer mix were used in a second PCR of roughly 7 to 11 cycles. Tagging of each cDNA molecule was performed by a template-switch adaptor with 12 random nucleotides. Sequencing yielded, for each sample, at least 3 million paired-end reads carrying CDR3. TCRdb called the 5' RACE reads again in MiXCR, with one record for every CDR3 protein. The data hold 800,000 to 1,000,000 distinct CDR3 sequences, with around 48% observed a single time. Per sample, a minimum of 6.5 million PBMCs were isolated. With 6 bases clipped from V and 4 bases from J, the junction kept 4 bases outside the gene matches. The CDR3 spans 14 residues.

The gene calls are TRBV12-3 or TRBV12-4 and TRBJ2-3; TRBD2 agrees at 10 bases. The origin of this receptor is a man aged 30 to 45 in good health. Sequenced material: blood. CDR3 bases: TGTGCCAGCAGCGTAGCGGGGGGCGCAGATACGCAGTATTTT. This gives the protein CASSVAGGADTQYF.